Shown below are 2 T cell receptor beta chains from a single sample sequenced in a study of cytomegalovirus exposure and HLA in healthy donors. Profiled with immunoSEQ multiplex PCR; TCRdb holds only in-frame clones, not every one. The sample gives 200,000 to 250,000 clones, around 90% of which show up once; 1.5% to 2% is in the top ten. Sequenced sample: PBMCs. These receptors all come from a young woman in good health and CMV-seropositive.

The genes are TRBV18 and TRBJ1-2; possible D gene TRBD1, 5 bases. In germline, CDR1 is KGHSH, CDR2 LQKENI. V was cut by 3 bases and J by 7 bases, with 12 bases left in between. This CDR3 has 13 amino acids. The DNA of the CDR3 is TGTGCCAGCTCACCTGGACACGTTCGTGGCTACACCTTC. It encodes CASSPGHVRGYTF. Full variable domain (missing parts from reference TRBV18 and TRBJ1-2): NAGVMQNPRHLVRRRGQEARLRCSPMKGHSHVYWYRQLPEEGLKFMVYLQKENIIDESGMPKERFSAEFPKEGPSILRIQQVVRGDSAAYFCASSPGHVRGYTFGSGTRLTVV.

The V gene is TRBV5-1, the J gene TRBJ2-3; 13 bases align to TRBD2. Germline V lookup: CDR1 SGHRS, CDR2 YFSETQ. The junction had 7 bases not matched to a gene; V was cut back by 4 bases and J by 5 bases. The CDR3 is 16 residues long. CDR3 amino acids: CASSATSGRTVDTQYF. The CDR3 DNA sequence: TGCGCCAGCAGCGCGACTAGCGGGAGGACAGTAGATACGCAGTATTTT. Using reference TRBV5-1 and TRBJ2-3 for the parts outside the CDR3, the full variable domain is KAGVTQTPRYLIKTRGQQVTLSCSPISGHRSVSWYQQTPGQGLQFLFEYFSETQRNKGNFPGRFSGRQFSNSRSEMNVSTLELGDSALYLCASSATSGRTVDTQYFGPGTRLTVL.